This TCR beta chain was observed in a study of graft-versus-host responses after intestinal transplantation. Whole-study findings and limits: Early post-transplant HvG declines showed an association with peak circulating GvH clone levels.

Data came from immunoSEQ multiplex PCR; TCRdb stores just in-frame clones and leaves some out. In the table there are over 70,000 clones, about 90% of which are singletons. Comment on this clone: Its target is unknown.

After removal of 11 bases from V and 14 bases from J, the junction contained 13 bases not matched to a gene. Germline CDR1 and CDR2: MNHEY and SVGAGI. The CDR3 runs 11 residues. J is TRBJ1-2 and V is TRBV6-5; 8 bases fit TRBD1. The sample consisted of unstimulated CD8+ T cells sorted from spleen or lymph node cells, taken before transplant. The TCR sequence derives from a human donor who was the organ donor for an intestinal transplant. Here the CDR3 DNA reads TGTGCCGTTCTAACCAGGGACAGGATTACCTTC. It is translated as CAVLTRDRITF.